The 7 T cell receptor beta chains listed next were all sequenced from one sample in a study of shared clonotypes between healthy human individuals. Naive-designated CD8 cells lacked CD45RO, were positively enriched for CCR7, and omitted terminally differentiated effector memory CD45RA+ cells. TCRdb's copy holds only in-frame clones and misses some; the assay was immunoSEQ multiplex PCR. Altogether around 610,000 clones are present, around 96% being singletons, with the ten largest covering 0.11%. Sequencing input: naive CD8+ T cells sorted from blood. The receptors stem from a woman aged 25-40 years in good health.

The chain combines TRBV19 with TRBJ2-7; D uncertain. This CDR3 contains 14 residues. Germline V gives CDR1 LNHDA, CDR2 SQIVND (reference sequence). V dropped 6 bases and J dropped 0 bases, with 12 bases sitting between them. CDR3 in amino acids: CASSTIGLSYEQYF. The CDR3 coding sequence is TGTGCCAGTAGCACCATTGGGCTCTCCTACGAGCAGTACTTC.

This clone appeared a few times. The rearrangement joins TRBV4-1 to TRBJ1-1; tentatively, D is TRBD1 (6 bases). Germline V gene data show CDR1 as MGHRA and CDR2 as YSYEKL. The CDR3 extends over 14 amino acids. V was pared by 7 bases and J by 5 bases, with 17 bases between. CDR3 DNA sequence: TGCGCCAGCACTGGGGGGCTTGGGCGGACTGAAGCTTTCTTT. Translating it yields CASTGGLGRTEAFF.

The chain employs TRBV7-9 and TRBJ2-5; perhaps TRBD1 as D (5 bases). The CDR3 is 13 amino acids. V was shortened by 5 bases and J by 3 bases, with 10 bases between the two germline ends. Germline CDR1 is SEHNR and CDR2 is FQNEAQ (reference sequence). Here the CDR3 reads CASSLTAKETQYF. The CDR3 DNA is TGTGCCAGCAGCCTGACAGCCAAAGAGACCCAGTACTTC.

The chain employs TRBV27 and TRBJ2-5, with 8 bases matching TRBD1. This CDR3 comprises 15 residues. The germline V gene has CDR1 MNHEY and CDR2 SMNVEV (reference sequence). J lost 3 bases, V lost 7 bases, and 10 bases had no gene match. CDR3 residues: CASTSVGTGEETQYF. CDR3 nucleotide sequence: TGTGCCAGCACGAGCGTCGGGACAGGAGAAGAGACCCAGTACTTC.

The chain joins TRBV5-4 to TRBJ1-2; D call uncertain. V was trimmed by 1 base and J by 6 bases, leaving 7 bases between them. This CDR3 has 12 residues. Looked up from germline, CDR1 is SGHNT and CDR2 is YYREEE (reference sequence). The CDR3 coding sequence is TGTGCCAGCAGCTTGTGGGCCGATGGCTACACCTTC. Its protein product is CASSLWADGYTF.

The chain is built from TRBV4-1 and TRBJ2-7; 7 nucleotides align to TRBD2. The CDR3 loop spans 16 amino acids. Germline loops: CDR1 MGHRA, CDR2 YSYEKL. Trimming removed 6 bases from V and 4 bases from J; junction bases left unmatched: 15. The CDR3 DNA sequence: TGCGCCAGCAGTCCATTTTGGAGTAGCGGGCTATACGAGCAGTACTTC. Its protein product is CASSPFWSSGLYEQYF.

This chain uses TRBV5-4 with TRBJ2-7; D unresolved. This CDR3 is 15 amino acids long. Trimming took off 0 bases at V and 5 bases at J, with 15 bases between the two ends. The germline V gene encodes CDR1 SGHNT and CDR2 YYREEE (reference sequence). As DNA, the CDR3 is TGTGCCAGCAGCTTGGGGTGGCCTCCGAGAAACGAGCAGTACTTC. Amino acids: CASSLGWPPRNEQYF.